Following are 30 T cell receptor beta chains from one sample sequenced in a study of regulatory dendritic cells for organ transplantation. CFSE-labeled sorted T cells met regulatory or mature dendritic cells for approximately 5 days. Their specific antigens are unknown. The assay was immunoSEQ multiplex PCR, and TCRdb's table has in-frame clones only and misses some. Among roughly 4,000 clones, 50% to 70% were seen once, and the ten largest hold 20% to 25%. The source material was memory CD8+ T cells from blood cultured with dendritic cells. As to subset: CD45RO+ memory T cells. These receptors were obtained from a human donor in good health.

The gene calls are TRBV7-9 and TRBJ1-1, with 8 bases identical to TRBD1. Looked up from germline, CDR1 is SEHNR and CDR2 is FQNEAQ (reference sequence). The CDR3 consists of 14 residues. J lost 2 bases, V lost 3 bases, and 2 bases had no gene match. The CDR3 is CASSFGQGNTEAFF. The CDR3 region has the DNA TGTGCCAGCAGCTTCGGACAGGGAAACACTGAAGCTTTCTTT. The full variable domain, in which reference TRBV7-9 and TRBJ1-1 provide the parts outside the CDR3, is DTGVSQNPRHKITKRGQNVTFRCDPISEHNRLYWYRQTLGQGPEFLTYFQNEAQLEKSRLLSDRFSAERPKGSFSTLEIQRTEQGDSAMYLCASSFGQGNTEAFFGQGTRLTVV.

This clone was observed a single time. The chain has TRBV7-3 and TRBJ1-1, with unresolved D. Per the germline V gene, CDR1 is SGHTA and CDR2 is FQGTGA. The CDR3 totals 12 residues. Trimming left V 1 base short and J 8 bases short, with 8 bases between. The CDR3: CASSLNEVEAFF. Here the CDR3 DNA reads TGTGCCAGCAGCTTAAACGAGGTAGAAGCTTTCTTT.

Only a few counts were recorded for this clone. V usage is TRBV7-9 and J usage is TRBJ1-1; 9 bases agree with TRBD1. CDR1 and CDR2 (germline): SEHNR, FQNEAQ (reference sequence). This CDR3 comprises 14 residues. The V segment lost 4 bases and the J segment 3 bases; nucleotides outside the gene matches: 3. The CDR3 nucleotides read TGTGCCAGCAGCTCCTGGACAGGGGACACTGAAGCTTTCTTT. It specifies CASSSWTGDTEAFF.

The genes are TRBV9 and TRBJ2-5; no firm D call. Germline V gene sequence: CDR1 SGDLS, CDR2 YYNGEE. CDR3 length: 13 residues. V was cut by 0 bases and J by 4 bases, with 7 bases left in between. The DNA of the CDR3 is TGTGCCAGCAGCGTAGAGCGAACAGAGACCCAGTACTTC. Residues: CASSVERTETQYF.

V gene TRBV6-5 combines with J gene TRBJ1-1; TRBD1 agrees at 7 bases. In germline, CDR1 is MNHEY, CDR2 SVGAGI. Trimming at V came to 5 bases and at J to 4 bases, leaving 4 bases not matched to a gene. The CDR3 has 13 amino acids. CDR3 residues: CASSPQGGTEAFF. The DNA of the CDR3 is TGTGCCAGCAGTCCTCAGGGGGGCACTGAAGCTTTCTTT.

The gene calls are TRBV4-3 and TRBJ2-1; 8 bases line up with TRBD2. The V segment lost 0 bases and the J segment 6 bases; nucleotides outside the gene matches: 10. Germline CDR1 and CDR2: LGHNA and YSLEER. The CDR3 is made up of 17 amino acids. CDR3 nucleotide sequence: TGCGCCAGCAGCCAAGATCTAGGCGGGGGGCGGCCCAATGAGCAGTTCTTC. It encodes CASSQDLGGGRPNEQFF.

CDR3 in amino acids: CASSLGGGNNEQYF. In DNA, the CDR3 is TGTGCCAGCAGCTTAGGGGGGGGGAACAACGAGCAGTACTTC. The V gene is TRBV7-9, the J gene TRBJ2-7; TRBD2 matches 7 bases. Looked up from germline, CDR1 is SEHNR and CDR2 is FQNEAQ (reference sequence). This CDR3 comprises 14 residues. V was pared by 1 base and J by 5 bases, with 5 bases of the junction left unmatched.

This clone was picked up one time. The CDR3 DNA follows: TGTGCCAGCAGGGTCGAGAAATATAGCAATCAGCCCCAGCATTTT. The encoded protein is CASRVEKYSNQPQHF. The V call is TRBV27, the J call TRBJ1-5; D is uncertain. Between the trimmed V and J ends, which lost 6 bases and 0 bases, there was a span of 12 bases. This CDR3 is built from 15 residues. CDR1 and CDR2 (germline): MNHEY, SMNVEV (reference sequence).

This clone was seen a handful of times. This sequence joins TRBV6-5 and TRBJ2-5, with a tentative D call TRBD1 (5 bases). CDR3 length: 11 residues. V gave up 10 bases and J gave up 5 bases, with 11 bases separating them. Germline CDR1 and CDR2: MNHEY and SVGAGI. The CDR3 here is CATGATETQYF. Written as DNA, the CDR3 is TGTGCCACTGGGGCTACGGAGACCCAGTACTTC.

The rearrangement joins TRBV6-5 to TRBJ2-2, with a possible D match to TRBD1 (6 bases). V lost 10 bases, J lost 5 bases, and 17 bases lay in between. The CDR3 has 14 amino acids. Germline assignment: CDR1 MNHEY and CDR2 SVGAGI. The CDR3, as DNA: TGTGCCAAGCGTTTCTGGGGGCTTACCGGGGAGCTGTTTTTT. Its translation is CAKRFWGLTGELFF.

The rearrangement uses TRBV4-3 and TRBJ2-1; TRBD2 matches 11 bases. With 5 bases clipped from V and 6 bases from J, the junction kept 6 bases outside the gene matches. CDR3 length: 15 residues. CDR1 is LGHNA, CDR2 YSLEER, per germline. The chain's CDR3 is CASSAHSGGGNEQFF. In nucleotides, the CDR3 is TGCGCCAGCAGCGCCCATAGCGGGGGGGGCAATGAGCAGTTCTTC.

This clone is termed medium-sized. V is TRBV6-5 and J is TRBJ2-5, with D maybe TRBD2 (6 bases). This CDR3 has 15 amino acids. V was pared by 0 bases and J by 9 bases, with 17 bases between. Germline V gene sequence: CDR1 MNHEY, CDR2 SVGAGI. CDR3 in DNA: TGTGCCAGCAGTTACTCGAAAGTTAGCGGAAAGCCCCAGTACTTC. Its translation is CASSYSKVSGKPQYF.

By its share, this clone is medium-sized (0.01 to 0.1%). The chain links TRBV4-2 to TRBJ2-3, with D perhaps TRBD2 (6 bases). Germline assignment: CDR1 LGHNA and CDR2 YNFKEQ. V shed 0 bases and J shed 5 bases, with 12 bases lying between them. The CDR3 is 15 amino acids. This CDR3 is CASSQDARGGDTQYF. CDR3 bases: TGTGCCAGCAGCCAAGATGCGCGGGGAGGAGATACGCAGTATTTT.

The chain combines TRBV4-2 with TRBJ2-3; 9 positions match TRBD2. This CDR3 is built from 15 residues. CDR1 LGHNA and CDR2 YNFKEQ come from the germline V gene. V lost 0 bases and J lost 5; bases outside the gene matches: 3. The CDR3 here is CASSQDWRGGDTQYF. CDR3 DNA sequence: TGTGCCAGCAGCCAAGATTGGCGGGGGGGAGATACGCAGTATTTT.

This clone has a handful of counts. The chain uses TRBV4-2 and TRBJ2-7; 12 positions agree with TRBD2. This CDR3 has 16 amino acids. The V gene end was trimmed by 0 bases and the J gene end by 6 bases; junction bases not matched to a gene: 6. Germline CDR1 reads LGHNA; CDR2 reads YNFKEQ. The CDR3 reads CASSQDITSGGSEQYF. The CDR3 coding sequence is TGTGCCAGCAGCCAAGATATCACTAGCGGGGGGAGCGAGCAGTACTTC.

This clone appeared a few times. The rearrangement joins TRBV6-1 to TRBJ1-5; TRBD1 matches 8 bases. The length of the CDR3 is 13 residues. Trimming at V came to 11 bases and at J to 8 bases, leaving 11 bases not matched to a gene. Per germline, CDR1 MNHNS and CDR2 SASEGT. CDR3 in amino acids: CAGAGQDFEPQHF. CDR3 DNA sequence: TGTGCCGGCGCGGGACAGGACTTTGAGCCCCAGCATTTT.

This clone was counted a single time. The rearrangement uses TRBV11-2 and TRBJ1-5; D unclear. Germline loops: CDR1 SGHAT, CDR2 FQNNGV. V gave up 3 bases and J gave up 5 bases, with 11 bases separating them. The CDR3 runs 14 residues. CDR3 DNA: TGTGCCAGCAGCTTGGGAGCACGAGATCAGCCCCAGCATTTT. Translation gives CASSLGARDQPQHF.

The J gene is TRBJ2-7, the V gene TRBV6-4, with a weak D call TRBD1 (5 bases). V dropped 9 bases and J dropped 2 bases, with 20 bases sitting between them. The germline CDR1 and CDR2 sequences are MRHNA and SNTAGT. This CDR3 is built from 15 residues. CDR3 loop: CARRQIRGFAYEQYF. Written as DNA, the CDR3 is TGTGCCAGACGCCAAATTAGGGGTTTCGCCTACGAGCAGTACTTC.

The chain joins TRBV9 to TRBJ1-6; the D gene is possibly TRBD1 (6 bases). There are 14 residues in the CDR3. Germline loops: CDR1 SGDLS, CDR2 YYNGEE. The V and J ends lost 0 bases and 7 bases respectively, with 8 bases between them. The CDR3 loop reads CASSVGTANSPLHF. The CDR3 DNA sequence: TGTGCCAGCAGCGTAGGGACAGCCAATTCACCCCTCCACTTT.

The genes are TRBV29-1 and TRBJ1-2; D is possibly TRBD1 (5 bases). Trimming took 4 bases from V and 8 from J, leaving 14 bases between them. Per germline, CDR1 SQVTM and CDR2 ANQGSEA. The CDR3 runs to 12 residues. The CDR3 coding sequence is TGCAGCGTTGGGGCTGACAGTGGAGGCTACACCTTC. Translation: CSVGADSGGYTF.

The chain links TRBV6-1 to TRBJ2-2, with D possibly being TRBD1 (5 bases). The ends were cut back, 8 bases at V and 6 bases at J, with 7 bases in the middle. The CDR3 extends over 11 amino acids. The germline CDR1 and CDR2 sequences are MNHNS and SASEGT. CDR3 region: CASDSSGELFF. In DNA form, the CDR3 reads TGTGCCAGCGACAGTTCCGGGGAGCTGTTTTTT.

J is TRBJ2-7 and V is TRBV4-3; 8 bases fit TRBD1. CDR3 size: 17 residues. CDR1 and CDR2 (germline): LGHNA, YSLEER. V lost 0 bases, J lost 1 base, and 8 bases stayed unmatched. This chain's CDR3 is CASSQERTGPISYEQYF. The CDR3 region has the DNA TGCGCCAGCAGCCAAGAGAGGACAGGGCCGATATCCTACGAGCAGTACTTC.

This chain connects TRBV5-1 to TRBJ2-1; the match to TRBD2 covers 9 bases. With 5 bases clipped from V and 4 bases from J, the junction kept 13 bases outside the gene matches. This CDR3 comprises 17 residues. The germline V gene has CDR1 SGHRS and CDR2 YFSETQ. The DNA of the CDR3 is TGCGCCAGCAGGGCGGGGGGGGGTGAGGCACGGTACAATGAGCAGTTCTTC. It is translated as CASRAGGGEARYNEQFF.

This clone is deemed large (0.1 to 1%). The chain links TRBV4-1 to TRBJ2-1; D is unclear. The germline gives CDR1 MGHRA, CDR2 YSYEKL. This CDR3 spans 14 amino acids. V lost 1 base and J lost 7, with 11 bases in between. CDR3 DNA: TGCGCCAGCAGCCAAGTGGCACTGACAAATGAGCAGTTCTTC. Translated, it gives CASSQVALTNEQFF.

This chain joins TRBV6-5 and TRBJ2-1, with unresolved D. V lost 2 bases to trimming and J lost 5 bases, with 7 bases between them. Germline V gene data show CDR1 as MNHEY and CDR2 as SVGAGI. This CDR3 is 13 amino acids long. CDR3 sequence: CASSYAEHNEQFF. The CDR3 DNA reads as TGTGCCAGCAGTTACGCTGAGCACAATGAGCAGTTCTTC.

This clone was observed a handful of times. This chain connects TRBV7-9 to TRBJ2-7; 7 positions agree with TRBD2. The CDR3 loop spans 15 amino acids. The germline CDR1 and CDR2 sequences are SEHNR and FQNEAQ (reference sequence). Trimming took 8 bases from V and 4 from J; bases not matched to a gene: 14. The CDR3 coding sequence is TGTGCCAGCGCCTTGGACGGGGGGACCGCTTACGAGCAGTACTTC. Protein: CASALDGGTAYEQYF.

By its share, this clone is large. The rearrangement joins TRBV4-1 to TRBJ2-2; D perhaps matches TRBD1 (6 bases). Germline V gene lookup returns CDR1 MGHRA and CDR2 YSYEKL. CDR3 length: 13 residues. V was shortened by 4 bases and J by 6 bases, with 9 bases between the two germline ends. The CDR3 nucleotides are TGCGCCAGCAGCCTCAGGGGTGCCGGGGAGCTGTTTTTT. This encodes CASSLRGAGELFF.

The chain recombines TRBV7-7 with TRBJ2-3, with TRBD2 matching over 11 bases. The CDR3 runs 15 residues. The J segment lost 5 bases and the V segment lost 3 bases, leaving 4 bases of the junction unmatched. In germline, CDR1 is SSHAT, CDR2 FNYEAQ (reference sequence). CDR3 amino acids: CASSFSGGDGDTQYF. The CDR3 DNA sequence: TGTGCCAGCAGCTTTAGCGGGGGGGATGGAGATACGCAGTATTTT. The full variable domain, with the rest looked up from reference TRBV7-7 and TRBJ2-3, is GAGVSQSPRYKVTKRGQDVTLRCDPISSHATLYWYQQALGQGPEFLTYFNYEAQPDKSGLPSDRFSAERPEGSISTLTIQRTEQRDSAMYRCASSFSGGDGDTQYFGPGTRLTVL.

J is TRBJ1-2 and V is TRBV29-1; perhaps TRBD1 as D (5 bases). V was cut by 4 bases and J by 6 bases, with 15 bases left in between. CDR3 length: 13 residues. The germline gives CDR1 SQVTM, CDR2 ANQGSEA. This chain's CDR3 is CSVVGQGRDGYTF. CDR3 DNA: TGCAGCGTTGTCGGCCAGGGCAGGGATGGCTACACCTTC. Supplemented by reference TRBV29-1 and TRBJ1-2, the full variable domain reads SAVISQKPSRDICQRGTSLTIQCQVDSQVTMMFWYRQQPGQSLTLIATANQGSEATYESGFVIDKFPISRPNLTFSTLTVSNMSPEDSSIYLCSVVGQGRDGYTFGSGTRLTVV.

The rearrangement links TRBV7-2 to TRBJ1-4; TRBD1 matches 7 bases. CDR1 is SGHTA and CDR2 is FQGNSA in the germline V gene. The CDR3 has 15 amino acids. With 1 base clipped from V and 5 bases from J, the junction kept 4 bases outside the gene matches. The CDR3 DNA follows: TGTGCCAGCAGCTTAGGAGGGGACAGAAATGAAAAACTGTTTTTT. As protein: CASSLGGDRNEKLFF.